This T cell receptor (beta chain) is from a study of blood T cell repertoires in COVID-19. The wider study: COVID-19 samples from acute and convalescent phases originated in the United States, Italy and Spain.

As handled by the study authors: Cell counts per sample came from amplifying reference gene primers. Clones were read by immunoSEQ multiplex PCR, and TCRdb kept only the in-frame ones, dropping some. Clone size and V and J calls were adopted from that table, with D and trimming inferred from the DNA. The data contain roughly 260,000 clones, 80% to 90% of them singletons. Looked up from germline, CDR1 is KGHSH and CDR2 is LQKENI. The CDR3 runs to 15 residues. The rearrangement uses TRBV18 and TRBJ1-5; maybe TRBD1 (6 bases). The J call may be in error: the DNA end matches TRBJ2-3 better. Sequenced sample: peripheral blood. The source is a woman aged 40 to 50 with acute or convalescent COVID-19. CDR3 coding DNA: TGTGCCAGCTCACCACCGGGACAAGAGTATCAGCCCCAGTATTTT. Translation: CASSPPGQEYQPQYF.